This entry lists 27 T cell receptor beta chains sequenced from one sample in a study of T cells after yellow fever vaccination. TCRdb analysed the 5' RACE reads with MiXCR anew, one entry per CDR3 protein. The sample lists roughly 100,000 distinct CDR3 sequences, about 8.8% seen once, with roughly 17% in the top ten. Sequenced material: CD8+ T cells not binding an NS4B(214-222) dextramer, sorted from PBMCs, taken about 2 weeks after the first yellow fever vaccination. All receptors come from a man aged 18 to 30 who received the YFV17D yellow fever vaccine.

This clonotype was counted between two and nine times. The chain uses TRBV2 and TRBJ2-7; possible D gene TRBD1, 6 bases. CDR3 length: 13 residues. V shed 6 bases and J shed 1 base, with 10 bases lying between them. CDR1 and CDR2 (germline): SNHLY, FYNNEI. CDR3 bases: TGTGCCAGCAGCCGGACAGCTTCCTACGAGCAGTACGTC. As protein: CASSRTASYEQYV.

This clonotype came up a few times. The gene calls are TRBV7-9 and TRBJ1-2; a possible D gene is TRBD1 (5 bases). The germline gives CDR1 SEHNR, CDR2 FQNEAQ (reference sequence). This CDR3 is 14 amino acids long. V was pared by 5 bases and J by 4 bases, with 14 bases between. CDR3 sequence: CASSRDSSSYGYTF. The CDR3 DNA reads TGTGCCAGCAGCCGGGACTCATCCAGCTATGGCTACACCTTC.

The chain couples TRBV5-1 to TRBJ1-1; 9 positions match TRBD1. The CDR3 runs 16 residues. The germline gives CDR1 SGHRS, CDR2 YFSETQ. The V gene end was trimmed by 4 bases and the J gene end by 0 bases; junction bases not matched to a gene: 7. The CDR3 here is CASSGRDRAVNTEAFF. The CDR3 DNA is TGCGCCAGCAGCGGCCGGGACAGGGCCGTGAACACTGAAGCTTTCTTT.

This clonotype was observed at least ten times. The chain uses TRBV11-3 and TRBJ2-1, with TRBD1 matching 11 bases. J lost 9 bases, V lost 4 bases, and 11 bases had no gene match. CDR3 length: 16 amino acids. Germline V CDR1 and CDR2: SGHNT, YENEEA. The DNA for the CDR3 is TGTGCCAGCAGCTACCTTTCGGGACAGGGGGTAGGTGAGCAGTTCTTC. Translated, it gives CASSYLSGQGVGEQFF.

The genes are TRBV5-1 and TRBJ2-5; D gene unclear. The CDR3 consists of 14 residues. Trimming removed 2 bases at V and 1 base at J, with 9 bases between. The germline CDR1 and CDR2 sequences are SGHRS and YFSETQ. CDR3 region: CASSLRRLQETQYF. The CDR3 DNA sequence: TGCGCCAGCAGCTTACGACGACTCCAAGAGACCCAGTACTTC. Filled out from reference TRBV5-1 and TRBJ2-5, the complete variable domain reads KAGVTQTPRYLIKTRGQQVTLSCSPISGHRSVSWYQQTPGQGLQFLFEYFSETQRNKGNFPGRFSGRQFSNSRSEMNVSTLELGDSALYLCASSLRRLQETQYFGPGTRLLVL.

The sample holds a few counts of this clonotype. The chain uses TRBV6-1 and TRBJ2-2, with D tentatively TRBD1 or TRBD2 (6 bases each). Germline values: CDR1 MNHNS, CDR2 SASEGT. The CDR3 contains 17 residues. Trimming left V 5 bases short and J 2 bases short, with 18 bases between. In nucleotides, the CDR3 is TGTGCCAGCAGTCCTACTACAGGGCGGGATAACACCGGGGAGCTGTTTTTT. Translation gives CASSPTTGRDNTGELFF.

V usage is TRBV4-1 and J usage is TRBJ2-3; D gene ambiguous. Germline CDR1 is MGHRA and CDR2 is YSYEKL. Trimming removed 0 bases from V and 3 bases from J, with 10 bases in between. CDR3 size: 15 residues. CDR3 sequence (DNA): TGCGCCAGCAGCCAAGAGGGGTTTTGGACAGATACGCAGTATTTT. Its translation: CASSQEGFWTDTQYF.

V and J are TRBV7-2 and TRBJ2-7; 11 bases fit TRBD2. The V gene's germline CDR1 is SGHTA and CDR2 FQGNSA. V lost 0 bases to trimming and J lost 2 bases; unmatched junction nucleotides: 3. This CDR3 has 16 residues. CDR3 protein: CASSLAVAGGPYEQYF. The CDR3 coding sequence is TGTGCCAGCAGCTTAGCTGTAGCGGGGGGGCCCTACGAGCAGTACTTC.

In its sample, this clonotype was seen many times. The CDR3 loop is CATSDRGQGETQYF. CDR3 in DNA: TGTGCCACCAGTGACAGGGGGCAGGGAGAGACCCAGTACTTC. The genes are TRBV24-1 and TRBJ2-5; 8 nucleotides match TRBD1. CDR3 length equals 14 residues. CDR1 and CDR2 (germline): KGHDR, SFDVKD. After removal of 4 bases from V and 4 bases from J, the junction contained 4 bases not matched to a gene.

This clonotype was observed many times. The genes are TRBV4-1 and TRBJ1-5, with D perhaps TRBD1 (6 bases). Germline CDR1 is MGHRA and CDR2 is YSYEKL. V lost 1 base and J 5 bases, leaving 12 bases between the germline ends. The CDR3 spans 15 residues. CDR3 sequence (DNA): TGCGCCAGCAGCCAAGTTCCGGCAGGGGATCAGCCCCAGCATTTT. Its translation is CASSQVPAGDQPQHF.

The rearrangement uses TRBV6-5 and TRBJ2-3; 8 nucleotides align to TRBD1. J gave up 3 bases and V 7 bases, and 12 bases lay outside the gene matches. CDR1 is MNHEY and CDR2 is SVGAGI in the germline V gene. The CDR3 is 16 amino acids. DNA for the CDR3: TGTGCCAGCATTTCACCCATCGGACAGGGTACAGATACGCAGTATTTT. It yields the protein CASISPIGQGTDTQYF.

Only a few counts were recorded for this clonotype. This chain's CDR3 is CASSIPSQPQHF. CDR3 in DNA: TGTGCCAGTAGTATCCCCAGTCAGCCCCAGCATTTT. The chain recombines TRBV19 with TRBJ1-5; D gene unclear. There are 12 residues in the CDR3. The germline CDR1 and CDR2 sequences are LNHDA and SQIVND (reference sequence). The V end lost 3 bases, the J end lost 6 bases, and 6 bases lay between the germline ends. The whole variable domain, remainder taken from reference TRBV19 and TRBJ1-5, is DGGITQSPKYLFRKEGQNVTLSCEQNLNHDAMYWYRQDPGQGLRLIYYSQIVNDFQKGDIAEGYSVSREKKESFPLTVTSAQKNPTAFYLCASSIPSQPQHFGDGTRLSIL.

This chain connects TRBV30 to TRBJ2-7; a possible D gene is TRBD2 (5 bases). Trimming pared 4 bases from V and 0 bases from J, leaving 16 bases between. This CDR3 contains 15 residues. CDR1 is GTSNPN and CDR2 is SVGIG in the germline V gene (reference sequence). For the CDR3, the DNA is TGTGCCTGGACCGTGACGGGGAAAAACTCCTACGAGCAGTACGTC. Amino acid sequence: CAWTVTGKNSYEQYV.

This clonotype has just a few counts. The V gene is TRBV12-3 or TRBV12-4, the J gene TRBJ2-2, with D possibly TRBD2 on 5 matching bases. The CDR3 totals 18 residues. Trimming took off 4 bases at V and 3 bases at J, with 21 bases between the two ends. The chain's CDR3 is CASSSPEREPRDTGELFF. CDR3 coding DNA: TGTGCCAGCAGTTCCCCCGAACGGGAACCGAGGGACACCGGGGAGCTGTTTTTT.

V is TRBV7-9 and J is TRBJ1-1; D is unresolved. The CDR3 sequence is 12 residues long. Germline CDR1 and CDR2: SEHNR and FQNEAQ (reference sequence). Trimming shortened V by 7 bases and J by 5 bases, and 11 bases separated the two germline ends. The CDR3 spells CASTPGGTEAFF. The CDR3 bases are TGTGCCAGCACCCCGGGCGGAACTGAAGCTTTCTTT.

This clonotype was observed at least ten times. The gene calls are TRBV5-1 and TRBJ2-3, with D perhaps matching TRBD2 (6 bases). V shed 0 bases and J shed 0 bases, with 8 bases lying between them. Germline V lookup: CDR1 SGHRS, CDR2 YFSETQ. This CDR3 is 15 amino acids long. The CDR3 protein is CASSLGLASTDTQYF. The CDR3 DNA reads TGCGCCAGCAGCTTGGGTCTAGCGAGCACAGATACGCAGTATTTT.

Only a few counts were recorded for this clonotype. The chain employs TRBV6-5 and TRBJ2-5; 8 nucleotides match TRBD1. The germline CDR1 and CDR2 sequences are MNHEY and SVGAGI. After removal of 2 bases from V and 7 bases from J, the junction contained 6 bases not matched to a gene. The length of the CDR3 is 14 residues. The CDR3 reads CASSYRTGFGTQYF. For the CDR3, the DNA is TGTGCCAGCAGTTACCGGACAGGGTTCGGGACCCAGTACTTC.

DNA of the CDR3: TGTGCCAGCAGCTTAGGCTGGGACAATAACACTGAAGCTTTCTTT. It codes for CASSLGWDNNTEAFF. The chain couples TRBV7-9 to TRBJ1-1; a possible D gene is TRBD1 (6 bases). CDR3 length: 15 amino acids. The V end lost 1 base, the J end lost 2 bases, and 11 bases lay between the germline ends. Germline V CDR1 and CDR2: SEHNR, FQNEAQ (reference sequence).

This clonotype was observed a handful of times. This chain uses TRBV19 with TRBJ2-5; maybe TRBD1 (6 bases). The V and J ends lost 9 bases and 4 bases respectively, with 9 bases between them. CDR3 length equals 11 residues. CDR1 and CDR2 (germline): LNHDA, SQIVND (reference sequence). CDR3 sequence: CASGQIETQYF. CDR3 sequence (DNA): TGTGCCAGCGGACAGATAGAGACCCAGTACTTC.

The chain recombines TRBV29-1 with TRBJ2-7, with D uncertain. This CDR3 region has 12 residues. The V gene lost 4 bases and the J gene lost 5 bases, with 12 bases spanning the gap. Germline CDR1 reads SQVTM; CDR2 reads ANQGSEA. For the CDR3, the DNA is TGCAGCGTTGTGATCGGGTACAACGAGCAGTACTTC. This gives the protein CSVVIGYNEQYF.

This chain connects TRBV4-1 to TRBJ1-6; the D is unclear. Germline loops: CDR1 MGHRA, CDR2 YSYEKL. V shed 1 base and J shed 5 bases, with 9 bases lying between them. This CDR3 has 15 amino acids. The CDR3 sequence: CASSQGTFDNSPLHF. In nucleotides, the CDR3 is TGCGCCAGCAGCCAAGGTACATTTGATAATTCACCCCTCCACTTT.

This clonotype appeared a few times. This chain links TRBV6-1 with TRBJ2-1, with 12 bases lining up with TRBD2. Germline CDR1 reads MNHNS; CDR2 reads SASEGT. The CDR3 runs to 15 residues. The trim removed 5 bases at V and 10 bases at J, leaving 9 bases unmatched. CDR3: CASSPSGGAGGEQFF. The CDR3 DNA sequence: TGTGCCAGCAGTCCTAGCGGGGGGGCAGGTGGGGAGCAGTTCTTC.

V gene TRBV5-1 combines with J gene TRBJ2-5, with 8 bases identical to TRBD2. Germline V gene data show CDR1 as SGHRS and CDR2 as YFSETQ. The J segment lost 3 bases and the V segment lost 0 bases, leaving 13 bases of the junction unmatched. There are 18 residues in the CDR3. Here the CDR3 reads CASSLAGTSIGGEETQYF. Written as DNA, the CDR3 is TGCGCCAGCAGCTTGGCCGGGACTAGTATCGGGGGAGAAGAGACCCAGTACTTC.

This rearrangement joins TRBV7-9 to TRBJ2-3; 7 nucleotides line up with TRBD1. The CDR3 extends over 13 amino acids. Germline values: CDR1 SEHNR, CDR2 FQNEAQ (reference sequence). V lost 5 bases, J lost 4 bases, and 3 bases stayed unmatched. The CDR3 loop is CASSTGQADTQYF. DNA for the CDR3: TGTGCCAGCAGCACAGGACAGGCAGATACGCAGTATTTT. The full variable domain, in which reference TRBV7-9 and TRBJ2-3 provide the parts outside the CDR3, is DTGVSQNPRHKITKRGQNVTFRCDPISEHNRLYWYRQTLGQGPEFLTYFQNEAQLEKSRLLSDRFSAERPKGSFSTLEIQRTEQGDSAMYLCASSTGQADTQYFGPGTRLTVL.

This clonotype was found a few times. This rearrangement joins TRBV27 to TRBJ2-7, with a possible D match to TRBD2 (5 bases). CDR1 and CDR2 (germline): MNHEY, SMNVEV (reference sequence). The CDR3 is 14 amino acids. The ends were cut back, 3 bases at V and 5 bases at J, with 14 bases in the middle. CDR3 nucleotides: TGTGCCAGCAGTTTCCGGGGTACGAGGGACGAGCAGTACTTC. Protein product: CASSFRGTRDEQYF.

The chain couples TRBV11-2 to TRBJ2-2; a weak D match, TRBD2 (5 bases). From germline, CDR1 is SGHAT and CDR2 FQNNGV. This CDR3 spans 14 amino acids. Trimming took off 5 bases at V and 5 bases at J, with 12 bases between the two ends. CDR3 amino acids: CASSGMGGTGELFF. The CDR3 region has the DNA TGTGCCAGCAGCGGGATGGGCGGGACCGGGGAGCTGTTTTTT. Filled out from reference TRBV11-2 and TRBJ2-2, the complete variable domain reads EAGVAQSPRYKIIEKRQSVAFWCNPISGHATLYWYQQILGQGPKLLIQFQNNGVVDDSQLPKDRFSAERLKGVDSTLKIQPAKLEDSAVYLCASSGMGGTGELFFGEGSRLTVL.

As concerns this clonotype: It may be a read error: a sequence one base away is much more abundant. The rearrangement uses TRBV4-2 and TRBJ1-4, with TRBD1 as a possible D gene (6 bases). The CDR3 covers 16 residues. Germline V gene sequence: CDR1 LGHNA, CDR2 YNFKEQ. The CDR3 is CAISQDRGGGNEKLFF. CDR3 nucleotide sequence: TGTGCCATCAGCCAAGATCGGGGTGGGGGCAATGAAAAACTGTTTTTT.